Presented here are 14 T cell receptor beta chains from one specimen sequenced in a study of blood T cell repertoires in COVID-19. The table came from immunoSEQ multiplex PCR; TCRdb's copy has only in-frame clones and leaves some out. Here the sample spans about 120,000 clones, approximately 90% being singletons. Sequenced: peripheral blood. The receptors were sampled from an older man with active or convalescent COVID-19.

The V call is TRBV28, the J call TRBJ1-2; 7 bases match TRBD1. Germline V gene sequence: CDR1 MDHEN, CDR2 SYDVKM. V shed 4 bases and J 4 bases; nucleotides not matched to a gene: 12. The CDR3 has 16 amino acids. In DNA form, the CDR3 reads TGTGCCAGCAGTTCCTCGGCGACAGGGCGCAGCTATGGCTACACCTTC. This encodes CASSSSATGRSYGYTF.

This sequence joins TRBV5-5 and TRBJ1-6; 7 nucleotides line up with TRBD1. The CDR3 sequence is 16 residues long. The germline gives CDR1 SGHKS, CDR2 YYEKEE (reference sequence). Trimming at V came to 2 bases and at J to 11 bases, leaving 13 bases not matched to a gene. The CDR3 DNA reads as TGTGCCAGCAGCTTCGACAGGGTGCCTAGTAGGACACCCCTCCACTTT. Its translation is CASSFDRVPSRTPLHF.

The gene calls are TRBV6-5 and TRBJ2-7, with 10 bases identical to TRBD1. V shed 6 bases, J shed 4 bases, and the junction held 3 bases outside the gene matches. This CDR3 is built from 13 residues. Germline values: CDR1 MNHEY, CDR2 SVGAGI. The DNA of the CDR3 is TGTGCCAGCAGGGGGGACAGGGGTTACGAGCAGTACTTC. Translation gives CASRGDRGYEQYF.

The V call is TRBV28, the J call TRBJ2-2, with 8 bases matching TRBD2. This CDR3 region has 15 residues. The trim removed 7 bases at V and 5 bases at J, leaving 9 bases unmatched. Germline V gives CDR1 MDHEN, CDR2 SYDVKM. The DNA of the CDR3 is TGTGCCAGCAAAACCGGGGGGGCCGGGACCGGGGAGCTGTTTTTT. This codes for CASKTGGAGTGELFF. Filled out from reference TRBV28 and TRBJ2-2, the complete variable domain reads DVKVTQSSRYLVKRTGEKVFLECVQDMDHENMFWYRQDPGLGLRLIYFSYDVKMKEKGDIPEGYSVSREKKERFSLILESASTNQTSMYLCASKTGGAGTGELFFGEGSRLTVL.

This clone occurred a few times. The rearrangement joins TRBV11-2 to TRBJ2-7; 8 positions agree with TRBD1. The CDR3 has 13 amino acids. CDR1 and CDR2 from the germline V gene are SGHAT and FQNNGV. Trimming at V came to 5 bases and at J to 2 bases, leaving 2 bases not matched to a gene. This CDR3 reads CASSLTGAYEQYF. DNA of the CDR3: TGTGCCAGCAGCCTGACAGGGGCCTACGAGCAGTACTTC.

The CDR3 loop is CASIPQGNQPQHF. CDR3 bases: TGTGCCAGCATCCCTCAGGGGAATCAGCCCCAGCATTTT. V and J are TRBV28 and TRBJ1-5; a weak D match, TRBD1 (6 bases). Germline loops: CDR1 MDHEN, CDR2 SYDVKM. There are 13 residues in the CDR3. Trimming shortened V by 7 bases and J by 4 bases, and 11 bases separated the two germline ends. Using reference TRBV28 and TRBJ1-5 for the parts outside the CDR3, the full variable domain is DVKVTQSSRYLVKRTGEKVFLECVQDMDHENMFWYRQDPGLGLRLIYFSYDVKMKEKGDIPEGYSVSREKKERFSLILESASTNQTSMYLCASIPQGNQPQHFGDGTRLSIL.

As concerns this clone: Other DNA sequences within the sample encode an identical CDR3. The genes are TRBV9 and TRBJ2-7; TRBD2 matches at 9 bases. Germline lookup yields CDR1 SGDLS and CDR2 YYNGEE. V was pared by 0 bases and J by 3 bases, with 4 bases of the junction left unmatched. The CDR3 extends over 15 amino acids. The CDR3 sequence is CASSVGLAGSYEQYF. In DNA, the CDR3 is TGTGCCAGCAGCGTAGGTCTAGCGGGGAGCTACGAGCAGTACTTC.

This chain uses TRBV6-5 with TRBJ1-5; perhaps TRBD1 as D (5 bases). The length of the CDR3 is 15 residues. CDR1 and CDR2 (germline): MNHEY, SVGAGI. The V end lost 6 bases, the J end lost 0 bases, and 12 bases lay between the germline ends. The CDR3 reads CASRVRGNSNQPQHF. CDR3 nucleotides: TGTGCCAGCAGGGTGCGGGGGAATAGCAATCAGCCCCAGCATTTT.

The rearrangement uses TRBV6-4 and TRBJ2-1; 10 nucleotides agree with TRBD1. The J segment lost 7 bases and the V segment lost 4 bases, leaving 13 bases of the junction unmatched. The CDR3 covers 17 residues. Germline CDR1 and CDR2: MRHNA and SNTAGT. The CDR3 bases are TGTGCCAGCAGTGCTACCCCCGGGACAGGGGTAGGAAATGAGCAGTTCTTC. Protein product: CASSATPGTGVGNEQFF.

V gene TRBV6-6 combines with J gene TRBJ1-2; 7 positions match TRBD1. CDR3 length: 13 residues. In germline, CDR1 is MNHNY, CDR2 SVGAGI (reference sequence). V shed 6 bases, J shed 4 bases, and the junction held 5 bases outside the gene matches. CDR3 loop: CASRPDRAYGYTF. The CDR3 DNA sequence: TGTGCCAGCAGACCAGACAGGGCCTATGGCTACACCTTC.

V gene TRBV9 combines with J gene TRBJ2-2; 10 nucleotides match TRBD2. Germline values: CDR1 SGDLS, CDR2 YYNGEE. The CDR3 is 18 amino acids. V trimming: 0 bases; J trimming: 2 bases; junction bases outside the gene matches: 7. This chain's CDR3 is CASSVGLAGVFNTGELFF. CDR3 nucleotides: TGTGCCAGCAGCGTAGGGCTAGCGGGGGTTTTTAACACCGGGGAGCTGTTTTTT.

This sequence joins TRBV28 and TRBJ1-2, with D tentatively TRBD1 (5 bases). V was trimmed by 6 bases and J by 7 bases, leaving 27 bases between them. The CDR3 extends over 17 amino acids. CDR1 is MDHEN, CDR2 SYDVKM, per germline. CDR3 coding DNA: TGTGCCAGCAGCCCAATTCTACCAATACAGGAGCTTGCTGGCTACACCTTC. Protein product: CASSPILPIQELAGYTF.

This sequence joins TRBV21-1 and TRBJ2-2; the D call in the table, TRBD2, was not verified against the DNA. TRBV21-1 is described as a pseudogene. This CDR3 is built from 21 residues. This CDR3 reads CASSKDAGCVVGGQSTGELFF. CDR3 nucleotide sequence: TGTGCCAGCAGCAAAGACGCGGGGTGTGTAGTGGGAGGCCAGAGCACCGGGGAGCTGTTTTTT.

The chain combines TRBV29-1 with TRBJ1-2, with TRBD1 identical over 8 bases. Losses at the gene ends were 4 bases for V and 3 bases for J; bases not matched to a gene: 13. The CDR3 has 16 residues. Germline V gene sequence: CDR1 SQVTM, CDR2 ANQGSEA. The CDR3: CSVAGGQGSFYYGYTF. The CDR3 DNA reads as TGCAGCGTTGCGGGTGGACAGGGAAGTTTCTACTATGGCTACACCTTC.